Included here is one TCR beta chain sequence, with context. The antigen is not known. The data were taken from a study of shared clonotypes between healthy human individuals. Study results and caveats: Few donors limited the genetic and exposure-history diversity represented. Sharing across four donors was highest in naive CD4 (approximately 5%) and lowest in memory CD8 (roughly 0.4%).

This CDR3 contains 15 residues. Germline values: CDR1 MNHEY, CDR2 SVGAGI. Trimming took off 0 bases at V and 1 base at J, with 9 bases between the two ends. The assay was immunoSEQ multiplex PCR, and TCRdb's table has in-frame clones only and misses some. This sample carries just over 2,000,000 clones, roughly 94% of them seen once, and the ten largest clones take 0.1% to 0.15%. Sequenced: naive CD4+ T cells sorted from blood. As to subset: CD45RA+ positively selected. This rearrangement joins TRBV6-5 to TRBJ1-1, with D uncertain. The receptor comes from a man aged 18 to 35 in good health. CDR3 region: CASSYSLGRNTEAFF. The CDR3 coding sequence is TGTGCCAGCAGTTACTCCCTAGGAAGGAACACTGAAGCTTTCTTT.